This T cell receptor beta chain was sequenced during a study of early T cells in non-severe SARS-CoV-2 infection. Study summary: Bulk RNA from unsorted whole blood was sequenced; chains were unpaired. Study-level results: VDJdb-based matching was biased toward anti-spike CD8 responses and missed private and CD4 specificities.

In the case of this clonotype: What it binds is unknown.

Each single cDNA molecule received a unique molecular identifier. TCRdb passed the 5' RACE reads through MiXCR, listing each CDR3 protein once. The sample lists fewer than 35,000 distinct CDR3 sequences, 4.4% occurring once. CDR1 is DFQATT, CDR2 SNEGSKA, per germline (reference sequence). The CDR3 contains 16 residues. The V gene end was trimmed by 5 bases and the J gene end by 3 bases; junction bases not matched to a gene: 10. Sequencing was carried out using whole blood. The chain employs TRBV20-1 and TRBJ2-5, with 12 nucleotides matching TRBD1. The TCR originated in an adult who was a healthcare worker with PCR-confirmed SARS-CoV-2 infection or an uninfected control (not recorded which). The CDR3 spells CSAPGDRGHFEETQYF. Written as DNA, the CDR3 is TGCAGTGCTCCCGGGGACAGGGGGCATTTCGAAGAGACCCAGTACTTC.